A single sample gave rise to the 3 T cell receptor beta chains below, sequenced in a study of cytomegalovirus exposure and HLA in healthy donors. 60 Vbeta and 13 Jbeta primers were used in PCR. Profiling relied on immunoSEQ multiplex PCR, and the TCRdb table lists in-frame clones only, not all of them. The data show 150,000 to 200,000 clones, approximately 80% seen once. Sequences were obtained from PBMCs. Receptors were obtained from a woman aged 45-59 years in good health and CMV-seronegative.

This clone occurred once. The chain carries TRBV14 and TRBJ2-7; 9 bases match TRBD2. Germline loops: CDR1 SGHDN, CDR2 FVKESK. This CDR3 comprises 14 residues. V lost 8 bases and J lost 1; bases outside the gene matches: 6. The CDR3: CASRSGGPSYEQYF. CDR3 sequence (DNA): TGTGCCAGCCGTAGCGGGGGCCCATCCTACGAGCAGTACTTC.

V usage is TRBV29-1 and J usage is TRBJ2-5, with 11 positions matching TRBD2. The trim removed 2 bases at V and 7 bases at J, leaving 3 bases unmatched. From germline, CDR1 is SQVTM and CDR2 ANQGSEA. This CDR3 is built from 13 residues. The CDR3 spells CSVELAGGSTQYF. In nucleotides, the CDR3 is TGCAGCGTTGAATTAGCGGGGGGGTCGACCCAGTACTTC.

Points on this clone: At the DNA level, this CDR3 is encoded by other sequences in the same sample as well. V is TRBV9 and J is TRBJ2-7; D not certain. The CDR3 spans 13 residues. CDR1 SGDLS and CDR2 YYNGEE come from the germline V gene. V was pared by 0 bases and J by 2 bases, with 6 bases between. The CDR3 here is CASSVAGAYEQYF. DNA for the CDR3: TGTGCCAGCAGCGTAGCAGGCGCCTACGAGCAGTACTTC.